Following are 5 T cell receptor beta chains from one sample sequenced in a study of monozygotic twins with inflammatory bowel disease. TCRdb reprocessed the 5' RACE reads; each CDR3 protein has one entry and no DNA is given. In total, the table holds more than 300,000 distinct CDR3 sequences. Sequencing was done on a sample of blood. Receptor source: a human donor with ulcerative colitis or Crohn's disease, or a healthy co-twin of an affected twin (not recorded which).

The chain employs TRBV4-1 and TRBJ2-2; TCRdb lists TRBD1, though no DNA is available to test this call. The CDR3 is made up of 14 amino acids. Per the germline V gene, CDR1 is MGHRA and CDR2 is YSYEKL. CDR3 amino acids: CASSADRNTGELFF.

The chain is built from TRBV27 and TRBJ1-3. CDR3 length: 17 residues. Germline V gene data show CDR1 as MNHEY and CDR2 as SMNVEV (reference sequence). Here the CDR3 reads CASSADRSSPAGNTIYF.

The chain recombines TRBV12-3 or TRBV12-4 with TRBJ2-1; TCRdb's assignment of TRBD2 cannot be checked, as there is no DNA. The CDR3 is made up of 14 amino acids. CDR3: CASSTRLAGGRQFF.

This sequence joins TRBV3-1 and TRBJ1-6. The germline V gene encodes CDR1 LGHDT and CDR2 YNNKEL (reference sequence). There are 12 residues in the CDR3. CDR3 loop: CASSQVRSPLHF.

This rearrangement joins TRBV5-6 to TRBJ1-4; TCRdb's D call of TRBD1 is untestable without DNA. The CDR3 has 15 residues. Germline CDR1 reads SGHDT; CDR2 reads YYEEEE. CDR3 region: CASSAGQGRDEKLFF.